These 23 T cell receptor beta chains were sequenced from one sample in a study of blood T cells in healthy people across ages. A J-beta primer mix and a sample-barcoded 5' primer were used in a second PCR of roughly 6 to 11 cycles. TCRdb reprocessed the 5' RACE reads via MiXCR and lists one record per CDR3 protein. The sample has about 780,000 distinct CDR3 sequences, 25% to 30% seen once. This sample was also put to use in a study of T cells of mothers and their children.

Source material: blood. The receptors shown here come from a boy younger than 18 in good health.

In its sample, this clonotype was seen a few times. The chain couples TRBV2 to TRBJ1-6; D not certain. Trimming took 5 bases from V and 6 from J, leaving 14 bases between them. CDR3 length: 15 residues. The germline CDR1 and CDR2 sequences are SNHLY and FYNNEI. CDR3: CASSMSGVGNSPLHF. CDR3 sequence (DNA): TGTGCCAGCAGTATGTCCGGGGTGGGTAATTCACCCCTCCACTTT.

CDR3: CASSQWTSTYEQYF. The CDR3 DNA reads as TGTGCCAGCAGCCAATGGACAAGCACCTACGAGCAGTACTTC. This chain connects TRBV3-1 to TRBJ2-7; maybe TRBD1 (5 bases). The CDR3 runs 14 residues. V lost 2 bases and J lost 2, with 10 bases in between. Germline loops: CDR1 LGHDT, CDR2 YNNKEL (reference sequence).

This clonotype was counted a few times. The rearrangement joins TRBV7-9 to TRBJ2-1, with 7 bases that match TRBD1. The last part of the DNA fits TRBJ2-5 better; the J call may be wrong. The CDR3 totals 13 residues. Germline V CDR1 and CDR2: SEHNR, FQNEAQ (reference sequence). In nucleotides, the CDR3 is TGTGCCAGCAGCTCCTCGACAGGGAAGACCCAGTACTTC. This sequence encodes CASSSSTGKTQYF.

The CDR3 sequence: CASSLGVRGDEQYF. CDR3 bases: TGCGCCAGCAGCTTGGGGGTCCGGGGGGACGAGCAGTACTTC. V and J are TRBV5-1 and TRBJ2-5, with 7 bases lining up with TRBD2. The J call may not be correct, given that the DNA end is closer to TRBJ2-7. This CDR3 spans 14 amino acids. Germline CDR1 reads SGHRS; CDR2 reads YFSETQ.

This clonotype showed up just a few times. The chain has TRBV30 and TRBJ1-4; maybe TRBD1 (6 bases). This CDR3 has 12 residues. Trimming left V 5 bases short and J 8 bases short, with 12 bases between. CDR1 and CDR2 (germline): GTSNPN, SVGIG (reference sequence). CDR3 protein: CAWGTREEKLFF. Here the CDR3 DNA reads TGTGCCTGGGGGACAAGGGAGGAAAAACTGTTTTTT.

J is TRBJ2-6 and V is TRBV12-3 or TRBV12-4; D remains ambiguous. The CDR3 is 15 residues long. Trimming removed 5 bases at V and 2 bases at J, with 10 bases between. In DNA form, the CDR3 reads TGTGCCAGCAGTATTGACTCGACTGGGGCCAACGTCCTGACTTTC. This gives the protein CASSIDSTGANVLTF.

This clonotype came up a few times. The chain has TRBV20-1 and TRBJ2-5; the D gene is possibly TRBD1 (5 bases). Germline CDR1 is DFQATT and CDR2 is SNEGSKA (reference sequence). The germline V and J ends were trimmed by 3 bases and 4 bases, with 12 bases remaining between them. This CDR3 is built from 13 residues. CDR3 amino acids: CSARISQGETQYF. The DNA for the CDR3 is TGCAGTGCTAGGATCTCTCAGGGAGAGACCCAGTACTTC.

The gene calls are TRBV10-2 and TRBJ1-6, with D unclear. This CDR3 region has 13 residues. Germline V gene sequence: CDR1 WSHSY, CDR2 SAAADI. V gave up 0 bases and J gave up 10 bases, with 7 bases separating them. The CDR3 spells CASSESRESPLHF. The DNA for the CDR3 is TGCGCCAGCAGTGAGTCAAGGGAGTCACCCCTCCACTTT.

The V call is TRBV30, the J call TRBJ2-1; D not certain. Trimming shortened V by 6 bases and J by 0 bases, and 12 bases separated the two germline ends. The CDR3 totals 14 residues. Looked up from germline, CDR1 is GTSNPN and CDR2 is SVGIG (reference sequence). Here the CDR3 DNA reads TGTGCCTGTGCTTGGGTGGGCTCCTACAATGAGCAGTTCTTC. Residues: CACAWVGSYNEQFF.

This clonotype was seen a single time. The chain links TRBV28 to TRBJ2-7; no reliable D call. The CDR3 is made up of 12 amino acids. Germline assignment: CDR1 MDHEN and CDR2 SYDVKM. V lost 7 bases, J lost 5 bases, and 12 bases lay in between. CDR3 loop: CASTNLLHEQYF. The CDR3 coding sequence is TGTGCCAGCACAAATCTTTTACACGAGCAGTACTTC.

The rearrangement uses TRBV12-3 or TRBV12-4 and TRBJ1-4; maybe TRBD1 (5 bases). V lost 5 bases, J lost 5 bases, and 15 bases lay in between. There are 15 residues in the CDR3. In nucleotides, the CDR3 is TGTGCCAGCAGTCCGAGGGACTGGGGGAATGAAAAACTGTTTTTT. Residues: CASSPRDWGNEKLFF.

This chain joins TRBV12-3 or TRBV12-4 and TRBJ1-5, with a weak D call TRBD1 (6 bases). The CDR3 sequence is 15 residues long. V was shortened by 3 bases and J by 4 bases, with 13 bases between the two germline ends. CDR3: CASSFTGLRNQPQHF. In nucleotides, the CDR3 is TGTGCCAGCAGTTTTACAGGGTTGAGGAATCAGCCCCAGCATTTT.

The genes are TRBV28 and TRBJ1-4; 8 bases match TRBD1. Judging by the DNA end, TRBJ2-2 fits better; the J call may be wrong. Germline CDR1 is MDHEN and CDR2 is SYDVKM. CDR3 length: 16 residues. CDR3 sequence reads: CASSFSGQGNTGELFF. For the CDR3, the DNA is TGTGCCAGCAGTTTCTCCGGACAGGGGAACACCGGGGAGCTGTTTTTT.

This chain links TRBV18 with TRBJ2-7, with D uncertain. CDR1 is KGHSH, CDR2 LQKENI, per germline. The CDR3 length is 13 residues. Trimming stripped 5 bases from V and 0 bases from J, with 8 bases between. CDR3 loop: CASSEVGSYEQYF. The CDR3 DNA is TGTGCCAGCTCAGAAGTGGGCTCCTACGAGCAGTACTTC. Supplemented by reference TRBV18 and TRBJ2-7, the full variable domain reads NAGVMQNPRHLVRRRGQEARLRCSPMKGHSHVYWYRQLPEEGLKFMVYLQKENIIDESGMPKERFSAEFPKEGPSILRIQQVVRGDSAAYFCASSEVGSYEQYFGPGTRLTVT.

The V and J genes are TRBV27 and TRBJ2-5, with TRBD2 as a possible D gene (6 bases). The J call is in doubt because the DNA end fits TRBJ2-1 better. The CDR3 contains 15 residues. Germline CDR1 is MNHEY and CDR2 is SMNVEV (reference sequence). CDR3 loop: CASSLGGSLWPEQFF. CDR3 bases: TGTGCCAGCAGTTTAGGGGGGAGCCTCTGGCCTGAGCAGTTCTTC.

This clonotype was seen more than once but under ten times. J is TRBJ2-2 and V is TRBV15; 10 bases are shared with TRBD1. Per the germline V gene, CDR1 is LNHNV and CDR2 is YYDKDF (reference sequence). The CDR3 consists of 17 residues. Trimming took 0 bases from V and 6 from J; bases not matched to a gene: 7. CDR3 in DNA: TGTGCCACCAGCAGAGATCGTGGGACAGGGGTGTCCGGGGAGCTGTTTTTT. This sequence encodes CATSRDRGTGVSGELFF.

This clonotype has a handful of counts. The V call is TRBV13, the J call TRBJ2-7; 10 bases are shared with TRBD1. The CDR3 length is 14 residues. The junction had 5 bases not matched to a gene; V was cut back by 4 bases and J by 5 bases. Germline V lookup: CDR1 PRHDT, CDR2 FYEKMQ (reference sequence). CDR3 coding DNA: TGTGCCAGCAGCTCCGGGACAGGGGAGGACGAGCAGTACTTC. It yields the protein CASSSGTGEDEQYF.

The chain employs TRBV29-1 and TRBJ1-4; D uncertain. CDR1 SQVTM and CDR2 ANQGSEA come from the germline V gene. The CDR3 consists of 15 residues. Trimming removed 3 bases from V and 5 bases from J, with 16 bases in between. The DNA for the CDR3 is TGCAGCGTTGAGATTCCGGGGTTAGGAAATGAAAAACTGTTTTTT. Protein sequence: CSVEIPGLGNEKLFF.

CDR3 sequence reads: CASSPQRGGTTQYF. The CDR3 DNA follows: TGTGCCAGCAGTCCCCAGCGGGGGGGTACTACGCAGTATTTT. This rearrangement joins TRBV12-3 or TRBV12-4 to TRBJ2-3; 10 nucleotides match TRBD2. After removal of 5 bases from V and 8 bases from J, the junction contained 7 bases not matched to a gene. This CDR3 has 14 amino acids.

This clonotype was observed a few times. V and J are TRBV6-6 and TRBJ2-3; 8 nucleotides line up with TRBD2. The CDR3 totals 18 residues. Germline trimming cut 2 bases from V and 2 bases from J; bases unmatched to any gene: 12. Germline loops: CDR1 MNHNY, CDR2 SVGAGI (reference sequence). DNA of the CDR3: TGTGCCAGCAGTTACCCACAACTAGCGGAAACTTCCACAGATACGCAGTATTTT. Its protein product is CASSYPQLAETSTDTQYF.

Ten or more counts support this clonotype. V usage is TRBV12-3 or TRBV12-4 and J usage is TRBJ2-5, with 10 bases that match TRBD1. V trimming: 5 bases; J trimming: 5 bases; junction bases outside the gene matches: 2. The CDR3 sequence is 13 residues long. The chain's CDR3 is CASSGGQGETQYF. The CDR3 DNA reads TGTGCCAGCAGTGGGGGACAGGGGGAGACCCAGTACTTC.

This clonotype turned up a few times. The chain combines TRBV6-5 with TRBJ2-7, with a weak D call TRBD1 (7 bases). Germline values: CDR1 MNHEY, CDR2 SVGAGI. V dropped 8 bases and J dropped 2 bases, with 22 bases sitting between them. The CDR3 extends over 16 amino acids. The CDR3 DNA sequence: TGTGCCAGCGGTTGGAACAGGGGCCGCGGGACCTACGAGCAGTACTTC. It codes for CASGWNRGRGTYEQYF.

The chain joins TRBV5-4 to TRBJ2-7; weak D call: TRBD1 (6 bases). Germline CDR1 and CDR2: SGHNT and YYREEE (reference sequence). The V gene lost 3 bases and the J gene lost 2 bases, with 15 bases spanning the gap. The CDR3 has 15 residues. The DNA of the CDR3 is TGTGCCAGCAGCTCCTCAGGCAGGGGCCCCTACGAGCAGTACTTC. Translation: CASSSSGRGPYEQYF.